This T cell receptor beta chain came from a study of T cell repertoires in cytomegalovirus infection. Study-level information: The study used recently identified HLA-C-restricted and well-studied HLA-B-restricted CMV epitopes. From public TCR beta signatures came an indication of both CMV infection and matching HLA type.

Germline V gene lookup returns CDR1 SEHNR and CDR2 FQNEAQ (reference sequence). The CDR3 has 15 amino acids. V lost 0 bases and J lost 4, with 12 bases in between. This clonotype was observed a few times. What it binds is unknown. Each CDR3 protein is one row after TCRdb ran MiXCR on the reads. This sample carries around 900,000 distinct CDR3 sequences, roughly 31% of them seen once, and the ten largest clones take over 11%. Overall study results and limits: Cumulative public TCR beta family frequency identified CMV carriers with the relevant HLA. CMV-specific TCR beta clonotypes restricted by HLA-C dominated the ex vivo response.

This receptor was identified in a human donor in good health (CMV status not recorded). Some clones in this sample may be carry-over from other donors' samples. Sequenced material: cultured CD8+ T cells from PBMCs, taken from culture after CMV antigen stimulation. The chain uses TRBV7-9 and TRBJ2-5; D is ambiguous. The CDR3 loop reads CASSLALDLGETQYF. CDR3 nucleotide sequence: TGTGCCAGCAGCTTAGCGCTGGACCTCGGAGAGACCCAGTACTTC.